One TCR beta chain is described in this entry. Its antigen is still unknown. The data belong to a study of beta chain features in type 1 diabetes. Findings and caveats of the study: There was a moderate but significant shortening of TCRB CDR3s in all four CD4+ subsets of Type 1 diabetes patients. Although PCR might favor shorter templates, it would do so equally in patients and controls. An over-representation of cells with high TCR expression could result from cDNA sequencing. Patients' naive, central memory and regulatory TCRB repertoires appeared more alike than those of healthy donors.

Since all of the isolated RNA was reverse transcribed, expressed TCRB transcripts were what got sequenced. The assay was immunoSEQ multiplex PCR, and TCRdb's table has in-frame clones only and misses some. The data show hundreds of thousands of clones, 11% to 15% seen once. Via the markers CD45RO/CCR7/CD25/CD127/CD95/CD27, stem cell-like memory, regulatory, central memory and naive CD4+ cells were sorted. The CDR3 runs to 14 residues. Germline V gene data show CDR1 as MNHNS and CDR2 as SASEGT. Trimming at V came to 4 bases and at J to 3 bases, leaving 2 bases not matched to a gene. The genes are TRBV6-1 and TRBJ2-1; TRBD1 aligns across 8 bases. The sequenced sample was naive CD4+ T cells from blood. The sequence was collected from a man aged 18 to 29 with type 1 diabetes. The CDR3 DNA sequence: TGTGCCAGCAGTGTGACAGGGGTCTACAATGAGCAGTTCTTC. It specifies CASSVTGVYNEQFF.